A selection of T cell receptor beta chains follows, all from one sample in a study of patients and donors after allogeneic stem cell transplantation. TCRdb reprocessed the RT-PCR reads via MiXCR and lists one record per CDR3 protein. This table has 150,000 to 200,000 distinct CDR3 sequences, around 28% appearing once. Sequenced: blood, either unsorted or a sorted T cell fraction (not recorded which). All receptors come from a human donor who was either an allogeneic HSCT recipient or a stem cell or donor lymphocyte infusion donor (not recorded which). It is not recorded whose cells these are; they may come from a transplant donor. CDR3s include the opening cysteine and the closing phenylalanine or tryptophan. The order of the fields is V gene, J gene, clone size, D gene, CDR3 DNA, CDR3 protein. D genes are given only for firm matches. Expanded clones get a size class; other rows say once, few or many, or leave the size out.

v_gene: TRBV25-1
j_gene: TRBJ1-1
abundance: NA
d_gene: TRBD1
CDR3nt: TGTGCCAGCAGTGAATATTTTCCCCTCTGGACAGGCCTCCGAGACACTGAAGCTTTCTTT
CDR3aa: CASSEYFPLWTGLRDTEAFF

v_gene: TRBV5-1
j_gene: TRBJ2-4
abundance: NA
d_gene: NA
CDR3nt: TGCGCCAGCAGCCCGACAGGAGCCAAAAACATTCAGTACTTC
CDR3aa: CASSPTGAKNIQYF

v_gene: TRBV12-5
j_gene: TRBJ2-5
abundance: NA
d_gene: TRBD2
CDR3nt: TGTGCTAGTGGTCCCGGACTAGCGGGAGTAGAGACCCAGTACTTC
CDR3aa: CASGPGLAGVETQYF

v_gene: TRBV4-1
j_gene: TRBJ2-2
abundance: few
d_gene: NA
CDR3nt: TGCGCCAGCAGCCAAGATATGAGGGGCGCGACGTCGAACGGGGAGCTGTTTTTT
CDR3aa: CASSQDMRGATSNGELFF

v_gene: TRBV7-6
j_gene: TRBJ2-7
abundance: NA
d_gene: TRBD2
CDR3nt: TGTGCCAGCAGCTTAGAACTAGCGGGAGGGAACTACGAGCAGTACTTC
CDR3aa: CASSLELAGGNYEQYF

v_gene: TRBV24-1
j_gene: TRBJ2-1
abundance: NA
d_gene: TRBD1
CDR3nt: TGTGCCACCAGTACGCCGGGACAGCCTCTAGGGGGGCAGTTCTTC
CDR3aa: CATSTPGQPLGGQFF

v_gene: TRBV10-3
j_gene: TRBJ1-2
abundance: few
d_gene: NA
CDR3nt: TGTGCCATCAGTGAGATAAAGGAAGACCTCTATGGCTACACCTTC
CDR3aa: CAISEIKEDLYGYTF

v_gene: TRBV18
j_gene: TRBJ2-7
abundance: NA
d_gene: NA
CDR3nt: TGTGCCAGCTCACCGCGGACACTACATTCCTACGAGCAGTACTTC
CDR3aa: CASSPRTLHSYEQYF

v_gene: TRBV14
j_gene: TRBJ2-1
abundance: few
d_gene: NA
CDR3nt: TGTGCCAGCAGCTACAATCTCCAGCCTAATGAGCAGTTCTTC
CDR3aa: CASSYNLQPNEQFF

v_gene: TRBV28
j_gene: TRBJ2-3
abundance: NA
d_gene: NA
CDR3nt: TGTGCCAGCAGCTACTGGACAGATACGCAGTATTTT
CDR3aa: CASSYWTDTQYF

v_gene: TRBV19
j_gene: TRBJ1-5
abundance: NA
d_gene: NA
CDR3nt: TGTGCCAGTAGTGCAACCAGGGGTAGGGGCAATCAGCCCCAGCATTTT
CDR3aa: CASSATRGRGNQPQHF

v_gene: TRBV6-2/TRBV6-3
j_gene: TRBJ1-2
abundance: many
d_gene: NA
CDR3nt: TGTGCCAGCAGCCTAGGTCTGGGGGCTGGCTACACCTTC
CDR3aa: CASSLGLGAGYTF

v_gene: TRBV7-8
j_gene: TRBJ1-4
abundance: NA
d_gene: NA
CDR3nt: TGTGCCAGCAGCTTATTGAGGTCAGGGTACGGTGAAAAACTGTTTTTT
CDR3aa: CASSLLRSGYGEKLFF

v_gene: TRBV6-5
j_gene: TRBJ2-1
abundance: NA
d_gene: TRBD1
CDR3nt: TGTGCCAGCAGTTACACCTGGGACAGGGCAGAATACAATGAGCAGTTCTTC
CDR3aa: CASSYTWDRAEYNEQFF

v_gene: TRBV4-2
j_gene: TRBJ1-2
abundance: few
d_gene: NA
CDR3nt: TGTGCCAGCAGCCAAGATGGGGGCGGCTACACCTTC
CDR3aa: CASSQDGGGYTF

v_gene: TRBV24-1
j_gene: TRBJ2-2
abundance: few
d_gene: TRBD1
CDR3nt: TGTGCCACCAGTGATTTAAGGACAGGGTTCACCGGGGAGCTGTTTTTT
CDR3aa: CATSDLRTGFTGELFF

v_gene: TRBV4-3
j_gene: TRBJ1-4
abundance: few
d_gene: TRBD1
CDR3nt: TGCGCCAGCAGCCATCCACCGCCGGGACAGGGCGGCGAAAAACTGTTTTTT
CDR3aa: CASSHPPPGQGGEKLFF

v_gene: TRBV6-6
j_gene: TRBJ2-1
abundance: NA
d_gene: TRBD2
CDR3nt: TGTGCCAGCAGGGCTAGCGGAGTCTACAATGAGCAGTTCTTC
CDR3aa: CASRASGVYNEQFF

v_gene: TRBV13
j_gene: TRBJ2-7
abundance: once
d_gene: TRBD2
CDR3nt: TGTGCCAGCAGCCCCCAGCGGGAGCCCTTATACGAGCAGTACTTC
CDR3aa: CASSPQREPLYEQYF

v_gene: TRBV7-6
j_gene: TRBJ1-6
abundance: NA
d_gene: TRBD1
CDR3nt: TGTGCCAGCAGCTGGACAGGGGGCGCGGATTCACCCCTCCACTTT
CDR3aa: CASSWTGGADSPLHF

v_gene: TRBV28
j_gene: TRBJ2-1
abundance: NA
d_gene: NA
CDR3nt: TGTGCCAGCAAAGAATCCGGGACCTCCAATGAGCAGTTCTTC
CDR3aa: CASKESGTSNEQFF

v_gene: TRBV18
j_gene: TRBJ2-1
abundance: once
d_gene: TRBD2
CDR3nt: TGTGCCAGCTCAGGCATAGTAAAGACTAGCGGGGCCTACAATGAGCAGTTCTTC
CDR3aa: CASSGIVKTSGAYNEQFF

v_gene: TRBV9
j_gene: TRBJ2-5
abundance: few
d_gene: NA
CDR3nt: TGTGCCAGCAGCGTAAGGGCCGGAGAGACCCAGTACTTC
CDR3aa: CASSVRAGETQYF

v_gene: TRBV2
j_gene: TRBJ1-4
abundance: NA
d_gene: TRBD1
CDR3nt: TGTGCCAGCAATCCCGGGACAGGGTACGAAAAACTGTTTTTT
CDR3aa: CASNPGTGYEKLFF

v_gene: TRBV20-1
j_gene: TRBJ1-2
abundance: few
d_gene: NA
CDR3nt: TGCAGTGCAATTCCCGGGGGGTACTATGGCTACACCTTC
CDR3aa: CSAIPGGYYGYTF

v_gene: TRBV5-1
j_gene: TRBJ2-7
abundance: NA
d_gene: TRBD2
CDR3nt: TGCGCCAGCAGCTTGGGGACTAGTCCGGCCTACGAGCAGTACTTC
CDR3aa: CASSLGTSPAYEQYF

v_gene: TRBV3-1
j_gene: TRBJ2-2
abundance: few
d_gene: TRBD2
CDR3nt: TGTGCCAGCAGCCACTTAAAGCGGGAGTGGACCGGGGAGCTGTTTTTT
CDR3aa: CASSHLKREWTGELFF